This T cell receptor beta chain was obtained from a study of T cell clonality in common variable immunodeficiency. Study-wide findings and caveats: Fewer deletions and N-nucleotide insertions were reportedly seen in common variable immunodeficiency TCR beta sequences.

Germline V CDR1 and CDR2: SQVTM, ANQGSEA. V was shortened by 7 bases and J by 0 bases, with 7 bases between the two germline ends. The CDR3 has 12 residues. In its sample, this clone was seen many times. As yet, its antigen is unknown. Read data end 3 residues before the CDR3 end; the end is taken from the germline J gene. Data came from immunoSEQ multiplex PCR; TCRdb stores just in-frame clones and leaves some out. This sample has some 34,000 clones, each found more than once. V is TRBV29-1 and J is TRBJ2-4; no firm D call. This clonotype originated in a human donor with common variable immunodeficiency. The specimen sequenced was peripheral blood mononuclear cells. CDR3 DNA (partial): TGCAGCGGAAGGTTAGCCAAAAACATT. It is translated as CSGRLAKNI. The entire CDR3 sequence reads CSGRLAKNIQYF.